Each of the 23 T cell receptor beta chains below was sequenced from the same sample in a study of blood T cell repertoires in COVID-19. Here immunoSEQ multiplex PCR was the method, and the copy in TCRdb shows in-frame clones only, minus some. The table shows about 120,000 clones, with less than 90% occurring only once. What was sequenced was peripheral blood. The receptors were gathered from a man aged 65 to 85 who had recovered from COVID-19.

The chain has TRBV11-2 and TRBJ2-5; D is unresolved. Trimming pared 1 base from V and 5 bases from J, leaving 11 bases between. This CDR3 comprises 14 residues. CDR1 is SGHAT and CDR2 is FQNNGV in the germline V gene. This CDR3 is CASSLGGRVETQYF. In DNA, the CDR3 is TGTGCCAGCAGCTTAGGAGGCAGAGTCGAGACCCAGTACTTC.

CDR3 sequence: CASSQAGPTYNEQFF. The CDR3 bases are TGCGCCAGCTCCCAAGCGGGACCCACCTACAATGAGCAGTTCTTC. The genes are TRBV5-1 and TRBJ2-1; 7 nucleotides agree with TRBD2. Germline CDR1 SGHRS, CDR2 YFSETQ. Unmatched junction bases numbered 9, after V lost 7 bases and J lost 2 bases. The CDR3 length is 15 residues.

The V call is TRBV9, the J call TRBJ2-2; a weak D match, TRBD1 (5 bases). V was shortened by 6 bases and J by 6 bases, with 21 bases between the two germline ends. The CDR3 loop spans 16 amino acids. Germline CDR1 SGDLS, CDR2 YYNGEE. Here the CDR3 DNA reads TGTGCCAGCAACCTAGGGGTCGCAGGTTACCCCGGGGAGCTGTTTTTT. It codes for CASNLGVAGYPGELFF.

CDR3 nucleotide sequence: TGTGCCAGCAGCTGGGGACAGGGATCCTACAATGAGCAGTTCTTC. This gives the protein CASSWGQGSYNEQFF. V and J are TRBV13 and TRBJ2-1; 9 bases are shared with TRBD1. CDR3 size: 15 residues. After removal of 4 bases from V and 1 base from J, the junction contained 2 bases not matched to a gene. Germline CDR1 reads PRHDT; CDR2 reads FYEKMQ (reference sequence).

V gene TRBV5-1 combines with J gene TRBJ2-5; perhaps TRBD1 as D (5 bases). From germline, CDR1 is SGHRS and CDR2 YFSETQ. This CDR3 contains 13 residues. Trimming pared 4 bases from V and 5 bases from J, leaving 12 bases between. The CDR3 protein is CASSPQGTETQYF. The CDR3 nucleotides read TGCGCCAGCAGCCCGCAGGGTACGGAGACCCAGTACTTC.

In DNA form, the CDR3 reads TGTGCCAGCAGAGGGACTAGCGGGAAACTTCCCGGGGCCAAAAACATTCAGTACTTC. Amino acid sequence: CASRGTSGKLPGAKNIQYF. This chain joins TRBV2 and TRBJ2-4; 13 bases are shared with TRBD2. After removal of 6 bases from V and 1 base from J, the junction contained 12 bases not matched to a gene. The CDR3 loop spans 19 amino acids. The germline V gene encodes CDR1 SNHLY and CDR2 FYNNEI. Based on the CDR3 plus reference TRBV2 and TRBJ2-4, the full variable domain is EPEVTQTPSHQVTQMGQEVILRCVPISNHLYFYWYRQILGQKVEFLVSFYNNEISEKSEIFDDQFSVERPDGSNFTLKIRSTKLEDSAMYFCASRGTSGKLPGAKNIQYFGAGTRLSVL.

CDR3 in DNA: TGTGCCAGCAGCTCTACTCCAAACTATGGCTACACCTTC. Amino acid sequence: CASSSTPNYGYTF. The chain uses TRBV5-6 and TRBJ1-2; no firm D call. CDR1 is SGHDT, CDR2 YYEEEE, per germline. This CDR3 region has 13 residues. Trimming removed 3 bases from V and 2 bases from J, with 8 bases in between.

This chain links TRBV7-3 with TRBJ1-2; 7 bases are a match to TRBD1. The germline CDR1 and CDR2 sequences are SGHTA and FQGTGA. This CDR3 comprises 13 residues. V gave up 2 bases and J gave up 7 bases; unmatched junction bases: 4. For the CDR3, the DNA is TGTGCCAGCAGCTTAGACCCAGGGGGTGGCTACACCTTC. Translated, it gives CASSLDPGGGYTF.

The chain has TRBV5-6 and TRBJ1-1; maybe TRBD1 (5 bases). The CDR3 is made up of 15 amino acids. The germline V and J ends were trimmed by 4 bases and 1 base, with 14 bases remaining between them. Germline assignment: CDR1 SGHDT and CDR2 YYEEEE. The CDR3 region has the DNA TGTGCCAGCAGCACCATCGACAGCGAGAACACTGAAGCTTTCTTT. Translation: CASSTIDSENTEAFF.

J is TRBJ2-5 and V is TRBV7-8; weak D call: TRBD1 (7 bases). Deletions cut 1 base from V and 4 bases from J, with 10 bases between. CDR3 length: 14 residues. Germline V gene data show CDR1 as SGHVS and CDR2 as FQNEAQ. CDR3 coding DNA: TGTGCCAGCAGCTTAGGACAGGGACTAGAGACCCAGTACTTC. Translated, it gives CASSLGQGLETQYF.

V gene TRBV7-3 combines with J gene TRBJ2-3, with D tentatively TRBD2 (6 bases). The germline V and J ends were trimmed by 6 bases and 4 bases, with 11 bases remaining between them. Germline V CDR1 and CDR2: SGHTA, FQGTGA. CDR3 size: 13 residues. CDR3 amino acids: CASSRAGPDTQYF. The CDR3 bases are TGTGCCAGCAGTCGAGCGGGCCCAGATACGCAGTATTTT.

The J gene is TRBJ1-3, the V gene TRBV5-1, with D unclear. Per the germline V gene, CDR1 is SGHRS and CDR2 is YFSETQ. Trimming took 0 bases from V and 0 from J, leaving 7 bases between them. The CDR3 covers 15 residues. In DNA form, the CDR3 reads TGCGCCAGCAGCTTGGAACAGCTCTCTGGAAACACCATATATTTT. Protein sequence: CASSLEQLSGNTIYF.

This rearrangement joins TRBV9 to TRBJ1-3; D is possibly TRBD1 (5 bases). The CDR3 is 17 amino acids. Germline CDR1 is SGDLS and CDR2 is YYNGEE. V shed 0 bases and J shed 0 bases, with 13 bases lying between them. The CDR3 region has the DNA TGTGCCAGCAGCGTAGCGTCGGGGGTCGACTCTGGAAACACCATATATTTT. As protein: CASSVASGVDSGNTIYF.

The gene calls are TRBV12-2 and TRBJ2-3; the D segment call TRBD1 is taken from the table without a DNA check. TRBV12-2 is labeled a pseudogene. The CDR3 length is 16 residues. DNA of the CDR3: TGTGCAAGTCGCCCGTTAATGGACAGGGGGGCAGATACGCAGTATTTT. This gives the protein CASRPLMDRGADTQYF.

The chain uses TRBV30 and TRBJ1-4; D perhaps matches TRBD1 (5 bases). V was trimmed by 2 bases and J by 7 bases, leaving 8 bases between them. CDR3 size: 12 residues. Germline loops: CDR1 GTSNPN, CDR2 SVGIG (reference sequence). The CDR3 coding sequence is TGTGCCTGGAGTACAGGTTTTGAAAAACTGTTTTTT. Translating gives CAWSTGFEKLFF.

This chain connects TRBV7-2 to TRBJ2-7; tentative D call: TRBD2 (6 bases). Trimming pared 4 bases from V and 7 bases from J, leaving 11 bases between. The CDR3 totals 12 residues. CDR1 is SGHTA, CDR2 FQGNSA, per germline. CDR3 DNA: TGTGCCAGCAGCTCCCGACTAGGGGAGCAGTACTTC. Its protein is CASSSRLGEQYF.

V and J are TRBV18 and TRBJ1-1, with a tentative D call TRBD1 (6 bases). Per germline, CDR1 KGHSH and CDR2 LQKENI. Trimming pared 4 bases from V and 0 bases from J, leaving 12 bases between. This CDR3 region has 15 residues. The chain's CDR3 is CASSQDRYMNTEAFF. The CDR3 DNA follows: TGTGCCAGCTCACAAGACAGGTATATGAACACTGAAGCTTTCTTT.

This clone was found once. V is TRBV13 and J is TRBJ1-5, with 7 bases matching TRBD1. The germline V gene has CDR1 PRHDT and CDR2 FYEKMQ (reference sequence). The CDR3 is made up of 20 amino acids. The junction had 16 bases not matched to a gene; V was cut back by 0 bases and J by 2 bases. The CDR3 loop is CASSLGLIVGTVTRNQPQHF. The CDR3 DNA reads as TGTGCCAGCAGCTTAGGCCTAATAGTAGGGACAGTCACTCGCAATCAGCCCCAGCATTTT.

Only a few counts were recorded for this clone. V gene TRBV9 combines with J gene TRBJ2-1, with a possible D match to TRBD1 (5 bases). Trimming stripped 0 bases from V and 1 base from J, with 8 bases between. This CDR3 is 15 amino acids long. Per germline, CDR1 SGDLS and CDR2 YYNGEE. The CDR3 here is CASSVEGASYNEQFF. In nucleotides, the CDR3 is TGTGCCAGCAGCGTAGAAGGGGCGTCCTACAATGAGCAGTTCTTC.

This rearrangement joins TRBV6-2 or TRBV6-3 to TRBJ1-5; 8 nucleotides agree with TRBD1. CDR1 and CDR2 from the germline V gene are MNHEY and SVGEGT. The CDR3 is made up of 14 amino acids. V gave up 5 bases and J gave up 5 bases; unmatched junction bases: 5. The CDR3: CASSRTGFDQPQHF. The CDR3 DNA follows: TGTGCCAGCAGTCGGACAGGGTTTGATCAGCCCCAGCATTTT.

The chain recombines TRBV6-5 with TRBJ1-5; D uncertain. This CDR3 has 15 residues. With 0 bases removed from V and 11 bases from J, the gap between germline ends came to 17 bases. Germline CDR1 reads MNHEY; CDR2 reads SVGAGI. CDR3 nucleotides: TGTGCCAGCAGTTACTCTTTTTCAGCGGCGAGGGCCCAGCATTTT. It specifies CASSYSFSAARAQHF.

This chain links TRBV10-3 with TRBJ2-3; 10 bases agree with TRBD1. The V segment lost 10 bases and the J segment 1 base; nucleotides outside the gene matches: 14. Germline CDR1 is ENHRY and CDR2 is SYGVKD. The CDR3 is 17 residues long. The CDR3 loop is CASRDRGSVVGTDTQYF. The CDR3 coding sequence is TGTGCCAGCCGGGACAGGGGATCGGTAGTGGGCACAGATACGCAGTATTTT.

The sample holds one count of this clone. J is TRBJ1-1 and V is TRBV20-1; D gene unclear. The CDR3 runs to 13 residues. Germline CDR1 is DFQATT and CDR2 is SNEGSKA (reference sequence). The germline V and J ends were trimmed by 3 bases and 0 bases, with 8 bases remaining between them. CDR3 amino acids: CSASSQLNTEAFF. CDR3 DNA sequence: TGCAGTGCTAGTTCACAATTGAACACTGAAGCTTTCTTT.